These 20 T cell receptor beta chains originate from one sample sequenced in a study of blood T cell repertoires in COVID-19. TCRdb's table, derived via immunoSEQ multiplex PCR, lists solely in-frame clones and lacks some. The sample holds 200,000 or so clones, roughly 90% seen once. Sequenced input: peripheral blood. These receptors all stem from a woman aged 55-70 years with acute or convalescent COVID-19.

Details on this clone: Within the sample, other DNA sequences also encode this same CDR3. This chain links TRBV29-1 with TRBJ2-2; 11 bases are shared with TRBD2. CDR3 length: 14 residues. The germline CDR1 and CDR2 sequences are SQVTM and ANQGSEA. V shed 7 bases and J 5 bases; nucleotides not matched to a gene: 6. The CDR3 loop reads CSARTSGLTGELFF. CDR3 DNA sequence: TGCAGCGCCAGGACTAGCGGGCTGACCGGGGAGCTGTTTTTT.

The V call is TRBV19, the J call TRBJ1-4; 9 bases are a match to TRBD1. The CDR3 is made up of 14 amino acids. J was trimmed by 9 bases and V by 4 bases; bases with no gene match: 6. Looked up from germline, CDR1 is LNHDA and CDR2 is SQIVND (reference sequence). CDR3: CASSTDRGDKKLFF. In nucleotides, the CDR3 is TGTGCCAGTAGTACCGACAGGGGGGATAAAAAACTGTTTTTT. The full variable domain, completed using reference TRBV19 and TRBJ1-4, is DGGITQSPKYLFRKEGQNVTLSCEQNLNHDAMYWYRQDPGQGLRLIYYSQIVNDFQKGDIAEGYSVSREKKESFPLTVTSAQKNPTAFYLCASSTDRGDKKLFFGSGTQLSVL.

The chain joins TRBV5-5 to TRBJ2-7; 7 positions agree with TRBD2. CDR3 length equals 15 residues. Looked up from germline, CDR1 is SGHKS and CDR2 is YYEKEE (reference sequence). Unmatched junction bases numbered 8, after V lost 3 bases and J lost 2 bases. CDR3 bases: TGTGCCAGCAGCTCCCAGACCCGGGGGGCCTACGAGCAGTACTTC. This translates into CASSSQTRGAYEQYF.

This chain links TRBV18 with TRBJ1-4; D may be TRBD1 (6 bases). This CDR3 is built from 15 residues. Germline lookup yields CDR1 KGHSH and CDR2 LQKENI. V lost 0 bases to trimming and J lost 8 bases, with 13 bases between them. CDR3 residues: CASSPPGGRGEKLFF. The CDR3 nucleotides are TGTGCCAGCTCACCACCGGGGGGGCGAGGGGAAAAACTGTTTTTT.

The V call is TRBV3-1 (or the pseudogene TRBV3-2), the J call TRBJ2-7; 7 bases match TRBD2. V gave up 3 bases and J gave up 6 bases; unmatched junction bases: 2. Per germline, CDR1 LGHDT and CDR2 YNNKEL (reference sequence). The CDR3 is made up of 12 amino acids. CDR3 residues: CASSQGLLEQYF. The CDR3 coding sequence is TGTGCCAGCAGCCAGGGACTACTCGAGCAGTACTTC.

The genes are TRBV18 and TRBJ1-5; a possible D gene is TRBD1 (6 bases). Germline V lookup: CDR1 KGHSH, CDR2 LQKENI. Trimming removed 3 bases at V and 5 bases at J, with 14 bases between. CDR3 size: 15 residues. DNA for the CDR3: TGTGCCAGCTCACCGGCGGGGGGCGGATATCAGCCCCAGCATTTT. This codes for CASSPAGGGYQPQHF.

The chain couples TRBV28 to TRBJ1-1; D is possibly TRBD1 (6 bases). The germline V and J ends were trimmed by 2 bases and 5 bases, with 15 bases remaining between them. Germline loops: CDR1 MDHEN, CDR2 SYDVKM. The CDR3 length is 15 residues. DNA for the CDR3: TGTGCCAGCAGTTTAAGGGGGGGCGGTGAGACTGAAGCTTTCTTT. It encodes CASSLRGGGETEAFF.

The CDR3 DNA reads as TGTGCCAGCAGCGAGGACAGGGGAGGGGTCAATGAGCAGTTCTTC. Its translation is CASSEDRGGVNEQFF. The chain joins TRBV6-5 to TRBJ2-1, with TRBD1 matching over 9 bases. Unmatched junction bases numbered 9, after V lost 6 bases and J lost 6 bases. Per the germline V gene, CDR1 is MNHEY and CDR2 is SVGAGI. This CDR3 is 15 amino acids long.

This clone turned up a few times. CDR3 sequence: CASSSPGHRYEQYF. In nucleotides, the CDR3 is TGTGCCAGCAGTTCTCCGGGACACCGATACGAGCAGTACTTC. The V gene is TRBV28, the J gene TRBJ2-7; tentative D call: TRBD1 (6 bases). Between the trimmed V and J ends, which lost 4 bases and 4 bases, there was a span of 14 bases. Germline V lookup: CDR1 MDHEN, CDR2 SYDVKM. The CDR3 is made up of 14 amino acids.

V is TRBV18 and J is TRBJ1-1; D unclear. CDR3 length: 16 residues. The germline V gene encodes CDR1 KGHSH and CDR2 LQKENI. The ends were cut back, 2 bases at V and 1 base at J, with 14 bases in the middle. CDR3 DNA sequence: TGTGCCAGCTCACCAACTACTCTCGTCAGGAACACTGAAGCTTTCTTT. Protein sequence: CASSPTTLVRNTEAFF.

This clone has just one count. The chain uses TRBV28 and TRBJ1-1, with 7 bases lining up with TRBD1. Germline CDR1 is MDHEN and CDR2 is SYDVKM. The CDR3 consists of 15 residues. The ends lost 6 bases at V and 6 bases at J; junction bases unmatched: 13. This CDR3 reads CASSPASTGTPEAFF. The CDR3 nucleotides read TGTGCCAGCAGCCCTGCCTCGACAGGGACCCCTGAAGCTTTCTTT.

The V and J genes are TRBV7-9 and TRBJ1-2; D ambiguous. V was cut by 3 bases and J by 6 bases, with 11 bases left in between. CDR3 size: 13 residues. The germline CDR1 and CDR2 sequences are SEHNR and FQNEAQ (reference sequence). The DNA for the CDR3 is TGTGCCAGCAGCTTTCCCCCAGGCCATGGCTACACCTTC. Protein: CASSFPPGHGYTF. Full variable domain (missing parts from reference TRBV7-9 and TRBJ1-2): DTGVSQNPRHKITKRGQNVTFRCDPISEHNRLYWYRQTLGQGPEFLTYFQNEAQLEKSRLLSDRFSAERPKGSFSTLEIQRTEQGDSAMYLCASSFPPGHGYTFGSGTRLTVV.

CDR3 amino acids: CASSSGLAGGNEQFF. The CDR3 coding sequence is TGCGCCAGCAGCTCTGGACTAGCGGGGGGTAATGAGCAGTTCTTC. This chain joins TRBV5-1 and TRBJ2-1, with TRBD2 matching over 14 bases. Germline V gene sequence: CDR1 SGHRS, CDR2 YFSETQ. The CDR3 has 15 amino acids. V lost 3 bases to trimming and J lost 7 bases; unmatched junction nucleotides: 3.

J is TRBJ1-2 and V is TRBV2; TRBD1 agrees at 8 bases. Losses at the gene ends were 4 bases for V and 7 bases for J; bases not matched to a gene: 8. There are 14 residues in the CDR3. Looked up from germline, CDR1 is SNHLY and CDR2 is FYNNEI. This CDR3 reads CASSAAGGKSGYTF. CDR3 sequence (DNA): TGTGCCAGCAGTGCGGCAGGGGGCAAGAGTGGCTACACCTTC. Combining the CDR3 with reference TRBV2 and TRBJ1-2 gives the whole variable domain EPEVTQTPSHQVTQMGQEVILRCVPISNHLYFYWYRQILGQKVEFLVSFYNNEISEKSEIFDDQFSVERPDGSNFTLKIRSTKLEDSAMYFCASSAAGGKSGYTFGSGTRLTVV.

The chain couples TRBV9 to TRBJ2-5, with D possibly TRBD1 on 5 matching bases. Germline V lookup: CDR1 SGDLS, CDR2 YYNGEE. V was shortened by 0 bases and J by 7 bases, with 13 bases between the two germline ends. The CDR3 runs to 14 residues. The CDR3 region is CASSVVTGQGTQYF. CDR3 in DNA: TGTGCCAGCAGCGTAGTGACCGGTCAGGGGACCCAGTACTTC.

The rearrangement joins TRBV20-1 to TRBJ2-7; 7 bases agree with TRBD2. Trimming removed 3 bases from V and 0 bases from J; junction bases left unmatched: 8. The CDR3 is made up of 15 amino acids. The germline gives CDR1 DFQATT, CDR2 SNEGSKA (reference sequence). The CDR3 protein is CSASTDGRSSYEQYF. The CDR3 DNA reads as TGCAGTGCTAGTACTGACGGGAGGAGCTCCTACGAGCAGTACTTC.

This clone was seen just once. The chain has TRBV27 and TRBJ1-6, with a possible D match to TRBD1 (6 bases). This CDR3 contains 14 residues. Germline V gene sequence: CDR1 MNHEY, CDR2 SMNVEV (reference sequence). Trimming pared 6 bases from V and 8 bases from J, leaving 14 bases between. The CDR3, as DNA: TGTGCCAGCAGCTATACAGGGCCCGATTCACCCCTCCACTTT. Its protein is CASSYTGPDSPLHF.

CDR3: CASSEGLAPGETQYF. For the CDR3, the DNA is TGTGCCAGCAGTGAGGGACTAGCTCCTGGGGAGACCCAGTACTTC. The chain combines TRBV2 with TRBJ2-5, with 9 bases fitting TRBD2. V lost 3 bases, J lost 5 bases, and 7 bases stayed unmatched. The CDR3 is made up of 15 amino acids. CDR1 is SNHLY, CDR2 FYNNEI, per germline.

The chain combines TRBV28 with TRBJ1-2; 7 nucleotides align to TRBD1. Per the germline V gene, CDR1 is MDHEN and CDR2 is SYDVKM. The J segment lost 0 bases and the V segment lost 2 bases, leaving 3 bases of the junction unmatched. There are 15 residues in the CDR3. The CDR3 nucleotides read TGTGCCAGCAGTTTACAGGACAGGACTAACTATGGCTACACCTTC. Residues: CASSLQDRTNYGYTF.

The chain recombines TRBV5-1 with TRBJ1-2; D may be TRBD1 (6 bases). Trimming removed 4 bases from V and 0 bases from J, with 19 bases in between. This CDR3 spans 17 amino acids. Germline V lookup: CDR1 SGHRS, CDR2 YFSETQ. CDR3 region: CASSPRDTILANYGYTF. In DNA, the CDR3 is TGCGCCAGCAGCCCTCGGGACACGATTTTAGCTAACTATGGCTACACCTTC.